The sequence of this T cell receptor beta chain was determined in a study of T-cell reconstitution after alpha-beta-depleted transplantation in children. Overall study findings and caveats: Hyperexpanded clones declined; after one year, newly produced T cells mostly supplied diversity.

The CDR3 length is 14 residues. CDR1 and CDR2 from the germline V gene are SEHNR and FQNEAQ (reference sequence). Researchers prepared the TCRbeta library using unique molecular identifiers, the study reports. TCRdb processed the PCR reads anew with MiXCR; each CDR3 protein has one entry. The repertoire has 780,000 or so distinct CDR3 sequences, approximately 15% of them found once; the top ten carry approximately 4.5%. This clonotype was seen at least ten times. Its antigen is as yet unknown. A junction end diverges from the germline sequence, so it may reflect a read error. The gene calls are TRBV7-9 and TRBJ2-2, with 12 bases fitting TRBD2. This sequence was found in a male patient younger than 18 who had a stem cell transplant for acute lymphoblastic leukemia, so the T cells may come from the graft donor. Sequences were derived from PBMCs, mostly from graft donor cells, sampled 360 days after TCRalphabeta/CD19-depleted stem cell transplant. CDR3 sequence: CASSLAGGTGELFF. For the CDR3, the DNA is TGCGCCAGTTCTCTAGCGGGAGGGACCGGGGAGCTGTTTTTT.